The clone carrying this T cell receptor (beta chain) was seen a few times. Antigen specificity is unknown. The data stem from a study of beta chain features in type 1 diabetes. Study in general: The samples had roughly 100,000,000 sorted cells examined in all.

The whole isolated RNA underwent reverse transcription, so sequencing captured expressed TCRB transcripts. The data were produced by immunoSEQ multiplex PCR, yet TCRdb's version contains in-frame clones alone and is incomplete. The sample has 60,000 or so clones; around three fifths are singletons. The V and J ends lost 4 bases and 4 bases respectively, with 8 bases between them. CDR1 is DFQATT and CDR2 is SNEGSKA in the germline V gene (reference sequence). The CDR3 extends over 11 amino acids. Study-level points and caveats: PCR might favor shorter templates, equally in patients and controls. Sequencing the cDNA could make cells with high TCR expression show up more than they should.

The V call is TRBV20-1, the J call TRBJ2-7; no reliable D call. The specimen sequenced was Tregs from blood. This sequence originates from a woman aged 18-29 years in good health. CDR3 protein: CSAIESYEQYF. The CDR3, as DNA: TGCAGTGCTATTGAGTCATACGAGCAGTACTTC.